A selection of T cell receptor beta chains follows, all from one sample in a study of T-cell memory formation after mild COVID-19. TCRdb used MiXCR to reprocess the 5' RACE reads, holding one entry per CDR3 protein. The data contain under 700,000 distinct CDR3 sequences, around 20% of them seen just once; the ten biggest clones take up 12%. Sample: PBMCs or a T cell subset sorted from them (not recorded which). These receptors all stem from an adult woman who had mild COVID-19 (a few samples of this study predate the infection). Cell type and time point are not known. CDR3s include the opening cysteine and the closing phenylalanine or tryptophan. D genes are given only for firm matches. Only part of the rows carry a size: once, few, many, or a class if the clone is expanded.

clone size	V gene	D gene	J gene	CDR3 DNA	CDR3 protein
many	TRBV27	-	TRBJ2-1	TGTGCCAGCAGTATGAGCTCCTACAATGAGCAGTTCTTC	CASSMSSYNEQFF
-	TRBV9	-	TRBJ1-2	TGTGCCAGCAGCCCGGGGGCCCAGGGTAACTATGGCTACACCTTC	CASSPGAQGNYGYTF
-	TRBV4-2	-	TRBJ1-3	TGTGCCAGCAGCCAAGACTGGGGCTCTGGAAACACCATATATTTT	CASSQDWGSGNTIYF
-	TRBV29-1	-	TRBJ1-2	TGCAGCGTCCCGAGCGGGGGTGGCTACACCTTC	CSVPSGGGYTF
few	TRBV27	-	TRBJ2-6	TGTGCCAGCAGGCAGAGCGCAAGGGAGGCTGGGGCCAACGTCCTGACTTTC	CASRQSAREAGANVLTF
-	TRBV3-1	TRBD2	TRBJ2-1	TGTGCCAGCAGCCCTAGGACTAGCGGGAGAAACAATGAGCAGTTCTTC	CASSPRTSGRNNEQFF
-	TRBV18	TRBD1	TRBJ1-4	TGTGCCAGCTCACCACTCTCGGGACAGGGGGCAACTAATGAAAAACTGTTTTTT	CASSPLSGQGATNEKLFF
-	TRBV12-3/TRBV12-4	TRBD1	TRBJ1-2	TGTGCCAGCAGTGCCCTAAGGGGGCGGGAGGGCTACACCTTC	CASSALRGREGYTF
-	TRBV12-3/TRBV12-4	-	TRBJ2-7	TGTGCCAGCAGATCGAGCTCCTACGAGCAGTACTTC	CASRSSSYEQYF
few	TRBV12-3/TRBV12-4	TRBD2	TRBJ2-1	TGTGCCAGCAGGCCCGGGACGGATGTCCGACTAGCGTATCATGAGCAGTTCTTC	CASRPGTDVRLAYHEQFF